The 19 T cell receptor beta chains given below trace back to one sample, sequenced in a study of blood T cell repertoires in COVID-19. Assay: immunoSEQ multiplex PCR; the TCRdb copy retains only in-frame clones and omits some. The table has about 270,000 clones, 75% to 95% seen once; the top ten hold 2.5% to 3%. Sequenced material: PBMCs or T cells enriched from blood (not recorded which). Receptors were obtained from a man aged 35 to 55 who had been exposed to COVID-19.

The J gene is TRBJ1-1, the V gene TRBV12-5, with D perhaps TRBD1 (5 bases). Between the trimmed V and J ends, which lost 7 bases and 5 bases, there was a span of 14 bases. Per the germline V gene, CDR1 is LGHNT and CDR2 is FRNRAP. The CDR3 sequence is 13 residues long. The CDR3, as DNA: TGTGCTAGTGCCCTGGAGGGGATAACTGAAGCTTTCTTT. The encoded protein is CASALEGITEAFF.

V usage is TRBV7-2 and J usage is TRBJ2-2; D is perhaps TRBD1 (6 bases). The germline gives CDR1 SGHTA, CDR2 FQGNSA. Trimming took off 5 bases at V and 1 base at J, with 11 bases between the two ends. The CDR3 consists of 15 residues. For the CDR3, the DNA is TGTGCCAGCAGCCACCGGACAGTGAACACCGGGGAGCTGTTTTTT. Amino acid sequence: CASSHRTVNTGELFF. Looking up the rest from reference TRBV7-2 and TRBJ2-2 gives the full variable domain: GAGVSQSPSNKVTEKGKDVELRCDPISGHTALYWYRQSLGQGLEFLIYFQGNSAPDKSGLPSDRFSAERTGGSVSTLTIQRTQQEDSAVYLCASSHRTVNTGELFFGEGSRLTVL.

This rearrangement joins TRBV27 to TRBJ2-2, with 14 positions matching TRBD2. V shed 6 bases, J shed 4 bases, and the junction held 1 base outside the gene matches. Germline V gives CDR1 MNHEY, CDR2 SMNVEV (reference sequence). This CDR3 comprises 15 residues. CDR3: CASRTSGRVTGELFF. The CDR3 bases are TGTGCCAGCAGGACTAGCGGGAGGGTCACCGGGGAGCTGTTTTTT.

This chain links TRBV12-5 with TRBJ1-1, with 7 bases fitting TRBD1. CDR1 is LGHNT and CDR2 is FRNRAP in the germline V gene. The ends lost 7 bases at V and 7 bases at J; junction bases unmatched: 15. The CDR3 runs 15 residues. CDR3 protein: CASASTVGQKYEAFF. For the CDR3, the DNA is TGTGCTAGTGCCTCAACAGTGGGACAGAAGTATGAAGCTTTCTTT.

The rearrangement links TRBV5-5 to TRBJ1-2, with TRBD1 matching over 9 bases. The CDR3 is made up of 16 amino acids. V trimming: 4 bases; J trimming: 4 bases; junction bases outside the gene matches: 11. CDR1 is SGHKS, CDR2 YYEKEE, per germline (reference sequence). CDR3 bases: TGTGCCAGCAGCACCGGGGGGAGGGACAGGGCCTATGGCTACACCTTC. It yields the protein CASSTGGRDRAYGYTF.

The DNA for the CDR3 is TGTGCCAGCAGCCCCTACATAACAGGGGGCGCCACTGAAGCTTTCTTT. Its translation: CASSPYITGGATEAFF. This sequence joins TRBV5-5 and TRBJ1-1, with 9 bases matching TRBD1. CDR1 is SGHKS and CDR2 is YYEKEE in the germline V gene (reference sequence). Trimming at V came to 4 bases and at J to 4 bases, leaving 11 bases not matched to a gene. This CDR3 has 16 amino acids.

The V call is TRBV6-2 or TRBV6-3, the J call TRBJ2-3, with 7 bases matching TRBD1. The ends lost 0 bases at V and 1 base at J; junction bases unmatched: 4. Germline-derived CDR1 and CDR2 are MNHEY and SVGEGT. This CDR3 has 16 amino acids. DNA for the CDR3: TGTGCCAGCAGTTACTCTAAAGGGGGCGGCACAGATACGCAGTATTTT. It yields the protein CASSYSKGGGTDTQYF.

The V gene is TRBV27, the J gene TRBJ2-6; D is ambiguous. V lost 6 bases and J lost 4, with 10 bases in between. This CDR3 spans 14 amino acids. CDR1 and CDR2 (germline): MNHEY, SMNVEV (reference sequence). The CDR3 sequence is CASRSNFGANVLTF. DNA of the CDR3: TGTGCCAGCAGGAGTAACTTCGGGGCCAACGTCCTGACTTTC.

The V gene is TRBV11-2, the J gene TRBJ2-5; no clear D gene. The CDR3 runs 11 residues. Trimming removed 5 bases at V and 2 bases at J, with 3 bases between. Germline-derived CDR1 and CDR2 are SGHAT and FQNNGV. The CDR3 region has the DNA TGTGCCAGCAGCCCACAAGAGACCCAGTACTTC. The encoded protein is CASSPQETQYF.

In DNA, the CDR3 is TGCGCCAGCAGTGAGGGGGACAGAAAAAATTCACCCCTCCACTTT. It translates to CASSEGDRKNSPLHF. The chain uses TRBV10-2 and TRBJ1-6, with 7 bases lining up with TRBD1. Germline CDR1 and CDR2: WSHSY and SAAADI. The CDR3 covers 15 residues. The J segment lost 7 bases and the V segment lost 2 bases, leaving 5 bases of the junction unmatched.

This clone was counted only a few times. The chain combines TRBV19 with TRBJ2-3; D ambiguous. Germline values: CDR1 LNHDA, CDR2 SQIVND (reference sequence). Between the trimmed V and J ends, which lost 1 base and 4 bases, there was a span of 9 bases. This CDR3 region has 14 residues. The CDR3 DNA follows: TGTGCCAGTAGTATAGGCGTCTTTGCAGATACGCAGTATTTT. Its translation: CASSIGVFADTQYF.

The chain recombines TRBV24-1 with TRBJ1-2; TRBD1 aligns across 8 bases. Germline V gives CDR1 KGHDR, CDR2 SFDVKD. The CDR3 loop spans 15 amino acids. The junction had 10 bases not matched to a gene; V was cut back by 3 bases and J by 8 bases. The CDR3 coding sequence is TGTGCCACCAGTGATGCCGGACAGGGTCGTCGAGGCTACACCTTC. This encodes CATSDAGQGRRGYTF.

The chain combines TRBV11-3 with TRBJ1-1; possible D gene TRBD1, 6 bases. CDR1 is SGHNT and CDR2 is YENEEA in the germline V gene. The CDR3 extends over 16 amino acids. Trimming took 4 bases from V and 0 from J, leaving 15 bases between them. The CDR3 sequence: CASSSWTAGMNTEAFF. The CDR3 nucleotides are TGTGCCAGCAGCTCCTGGACAGCGGGGATGAACACTGAAGCTTTCTTT.

The chain links TRBV12-3 or TRBV12-4 to TRBJ1-2; perhaps TRBD1 as D (6 bases). The V end lost 6 bases, the J end lost 8 bases, and 16 bases lay between the germline ends. This CDR3 has 13 residues. CDR3 bases: TGTGCCAGCAGGGAAACAGGGCTGAGGGGCTACACCTTC. As protein: CASRETGLRGYTF.

The rearrangement links TRBV5-6 to TRBJ2-7; no reliable D call. The CDR3 is 11 amino acids. The germline V gene has CDR1 SGHDT and CDR2 YYEEEE. V shed 5 bases and J shed 5 bases, with 8 bases lying between them. CDR3 nucleotide sequence: TGTGCCAGCAGTTTTAATGACGAGCAGTACTTC. Its translation is CASSFNDEQYF.

The chain uses TRBV4-3 and TRBJ2-1; TRBD2 agrees at 11 bases. The CDR3 spans 17 residues. CDR1 and CDR2 (germline): LGHNA, YSLEER. Trimming at V came to 0 bases and at J to 6 bases, leaving 7 bases not matched to a gene. CDR3: CASSQDPTSGTPNEQFF. The CDR3 bases are TGCGCCAGCAGCCAAGACCCGACTAGCGGGACGCCCAATGAGCAGTTCTTC.

This clone was detected once. The J gene is TRBJ2-5, the V gene TRBV5-1; TRBD1 might be the D (6 bases). Trimming took off 7 bases at V and 4 bases at J, with 11 bases between the two ends. The germline V gene has CDR1 SGHRS and CDR2 YFSETQ. The CDR3 runs to 12 residues. The CDR3 spells CASWGQGETQYF. The CDR3 nucleotides are TGCGCCAGCTGGGGGCAGGGAGAGACCCAGTACTTC. Full variable domain (missing parts from reference TRBV5-1 and TRBJ2-5): KAGVTQTPRYLIKTRGQQVTLSCSPISGHRSVSWYQQTPGQGLQFLFEYFSETQRNKGNFPGRFSGRQFSNSRSEMNVSTLELGDSALYLCASWGQGETQYFGPGTRLLVL.

This chain connects TRBV4-1 to TRBJ2-1; possibly TRBD2 for D (5 bases). The CDR3 length is 15 residues. In germline, CDR1 is MGHRA, CDR2 YSYEKL. Trimming took off 8 bases at V and 0 bases at J, with 14 bases between the two ends. CDR3 region: CASGPGISSYNEQFF. As DNA, the CDR3 is TGCGCCAGCGGACCGGGAATTAGCTCCTACAATGAGCAGTTCTTC.

V usage is TRBV10-2 and J usage is TRBJ1-1; 9 bases match TRBD1. After removal of 6 bases from V and 7 bases from J, the junction contained 6 bases not matched to a gene. CDR3 length equals 13 residues. Germline V lookup: CDR1 WSHSY, CDR2 SAAADI. The CDR3: CASRLQGAGEAFF. The DNA of the CDR3 is TGCGCCAGCAGGCTACAGGGGGCTGGTGAAGCTTTCTTT.